These 30 T cell receptor beta chains share one sample of origin, sequenced in a study of blood T cell repertoires in COVID-19. The repertoire was sequenced with immunoSEQ multiplex PCR; TCRdb's copy has only in-frame clones and lacks some. Among 140,000 or so clones listed, approximately 85% were seen once. Sequenced input: peripheral blood. Source of these receptors: a man between 65 and 85 years old with acute or convalescent COVID-19.

This chain connects TRBV30 to TRBJ2-7; D unresolved. Germline values: CDR1 GTSNPN, CDR2 SVGIG (reference sequence). The CDR3 has 15 residues. V was cut by 5 bases and J by 1 base, with 18 bases left in between. The CDR3 is CAWHLLRDRSYEQYF. The CDR3 DNA follows: TGTGCCTGGCACCTCCTGCGCGATAGATCCTACGAGCAGTACTTC.

This clone was counted only a few times. The rearrangement uses TRBV3-1 (or the pseudogene TRBV3-2) and TRBJ1-3; D may be TRBD1 (6 bases). The CDR3 totals 15 residues. V lost 4 bases and J 2 bases, leaving 12 bases between the germline ends. Germline CDR1 is LGHDT and CDR2 is YNNKEL (reference sequence). The CDR3 sequence: CASSPTAGAGNTIYF. CDR3 nucleotide sequence: TGTGCCAGCAGCCCCACCGCAGGGGCTGGAAACACCATATATTTT.

This clone occurred once. The chain uses TRBV5-1 and TRBJ2-5; 10 bases map to TRBD1. The CDR3 is 17 amino acids. Per the germline V gene, CDR1 is SGHRS and CDR2 is YFSETQ. The V and J ends lost 0 bases and 5 bases, in that order; junction bases with no gene match: 10. The CDR3 DNA reads as TGCGCCAGCAGCTTGGCCGCCGGGACAGGGGTTGGGGAGACCCAGTACTTC. This translates into CASSLAAGTGVGETQYF.

The chain employs TRBV19 and TRBJ1-6, with D possibly TRBD1 on 5 matching bases. Germline CDR1 LNHDA, CDR2 SQIVND (reference sequence). V was pared by 5 bases and J by 7 bases, with 12 bases between. This CDR3 has 14 amino acids. The CDR3, as DNA: TGTGCCAGTAGTCCCGTGGGGCGAAATTCACCCCTCCACTTT. It codes for CASSPVGRNSPLHF.

A few counts support this clone. The chain carries TRBV2 and TRBJ1-5, with no clear D. The germline V gene has CDR1 SNHLY and CDR2 FYNNEI. The V end was cut by 5 bases, the J end by 3 bases, with 8 bases between. This CDR3 region has 13 residues. DNA for the CDR3: TGTGCCAGCAGTTACAGTTCCAATCAGCCCCAGCATTTT. Protein product: CASSYSSNQPQHF.

The chain has TRBV6-6 and TRBJ2-7, with 9 bases identical to TRBD1. Germline-derived CDR1 and CDR2 are MNHNY and SVGAGI (reference sequence). Losses at the gene ends were 2 bases for V and 6 bases for J; bases not matched to a gene: 8. The CDR3 runs 15 residues. The CDR3 nucleotides read TGTGCCAGCAGTTACAACAGGGGGCGCAGGGGCGAGCAGTACTTC. Translating gives CASSYNRGRRGEQYF.

V usage is TRBV27 and J usage is TRBJ2-5; TRBD2 aligns across 8 bases. Looked up from germline, CDR1 is MNHEY and CDR2 is SMNVEV (reference sequence). The CDR3 spans 18 residues. The V gene end was trimmed by 1 base and the J gene end by 8 bases; junction bases not matched to a gene: 18. CDR3 sequence (DNA): TGTGCCAGCAGTTTATTTTCTCCCAGGGGAGCGGGAGATGGAACCCAGTACTTC. Amino acids: CASSLFSPRGAGDGTQYF.

The chain employs TRBV28 and TRBJ2-4; 7 bases agree with TRBD1. The CDR3 runs 16 residues. V shed 5 bases, J shed 4 bases, and the junction held 11 bases outside the gene matches. Germline CDR1 and CDR2: MDHEN and SYDVKM. CDR3 region: CASSPPRDRAKNIQYF. In DNA form, the CDR3 reads TGTGCCAGCAGTCCACCCCGGGACAGAGCGAAAAACATTCAGTACTTC.

The chain combines TRBV24-1 with TRBJ1-2, with D hard to call. CDR3 length equals 13 residues. V lost 4 bases and J 4 bases, leaving 9 bases between the germline ends. Germline CDR1 and CDR2: KGHDR and SFDVKD. In nucleotides, the CDR3 is TGTGCCACCAGTGACTCGGGTCCCTATGGCTACACCTTC. It codes for CATSDSGPYGYTF.

The rearrangement uses TRBV7-9 and TRBJ2-1; 8 bases are a match to TRBD1. J gave up 8 bases and V 3 bases, and 6 bases lay outside the gene matches. CDR1 SEHNR and CDR2 FQNEAQ come from the germline V gene (reference sequence). The CDR3 is made up of 14 amino acids. CDR3 loop: CASSLDRDGDEQFF. The DNA for the CDR3 is TGTGCCAGCAGCTTGGACAGGGATGGGGATGAGCAGTTCTTC.

The rearrangement uses TRBV6-5 and TRBJ1-1, with D unclear. CDR3 length: 13 amino acids. Germline CDR1 MNHEY, CDR2 SVGAGI. V lost 10 bases and J 0 bases, leaving 12 bases between the germline ends. The CDR3 nucleotides are TGTGCCAATGGGCGAGGGATGAACACTGAAGCTTTCTTT. Its protein is CANGRGMNTEAFF.

V usage is TRBV3-1 (or the pseudogene TRBV3-2) and J usage is TRBJ2-7, with D tentatively TRBD2 (5 bases). V was clipped by 1 base and J by 4 bases, with 5 bases between them. CDR3 length equals 12 residues. Germline CDR1 and CDR2: LGHDT and YNNKEL (reference sequence). CDR3 bases: TGTGCCAGCAGCCAAGGGACTTACGAGCAGTACTTC. Amino acids: CASSQGTYEQYF.

This clone has only one observation. The chain carries TRBV6-5 and TRBJ1-2; the match to TRBD1 covers 7 bases. Unmatched junction bases numbered 4, after V lost 0 bases and J lost 3 bases. Germline CDR1 MNHEY, CDR2 SVGAGI. The CDR3 is 15 residues long. The CDR3: CASSYSITGDYGYTF. CDR3 bases: TGTGCCAGCAGTTACTCGATTACAGGGGACTATGGCTACACCTTC.

The rearrangement uses TRBV7-3 and TRBJ2-2, with 9 bases fitting TRBD2. The germline V gene has CDR1 SGHTA and CDR2 FQGTGA. The CDR3 covers 18 residues. The V segment lost 2 bases and the J segment 5 bases; nucleotides outside the gene matches: 12. Here the CDR3 DNA reads TGTGCCAGCAGCTTAGGGAAAATTGCGGGAGGGCCTACCGGGGAGCTGTTTTTT. Protein product: CASSLGKIAGGPTGELFF.

The gene calls are TRBV7-9 and TRBJ1-3; D remains unclear. Deletions cut 5 bases from V and 4 bases from J, with 12 bases between. Germline CDR1 reads SEHNR; CDR2 reads FQNEAQ (reference sequence). This CDR3 contains 14 residues. The CDR3 bases are TGTGCCAGCAGCACTACCATGGCAGGAAACACCATATATTTT. Translated: CASSTTMAGNTIYF.

The chain combines TRBV2 with TRBJ1-1; 7 nucleotides agree with TRBD1. Germline lookup yields CDR1 SNHLY and CDR2 FYNNEI. V was clipped by 11 bases and J by 0 bases; unmatched bases: 6. The CDR3 runs to 13 residues. The DNA of the CDR3 is TGTGCCGGTAACAGGGGACTGAACACTGAAGCTTTCTTT. Protein product: CAGNRGLNTEAFF.

To note about this clone: The junction and the germline gene differ at one end; a read error may be behind it. The chain couples TRBV5-1 to TRBJ2-7, with D maybe TRBD1 (5 bases). CDR1 SGHRS and CDR2 YFSETQ come from the germline V gene. The CDR3 consists of 10 residues. Here the CDR3 reads CASSLRTSDF. The CDR3, as DNA: TGCGCCAGCAGCTTGAGGACATCCGACTTC.

The rearrangement links TRBV5-3 to TRBJ2-3, with 10 nucleotides matching TRBD2. TRBV5-3 is assigned to the ORF class and has an uncertain function. Trimming cost V 6 bases and J 6 bases; bases outside gene matches: 4. The CDR3 runs 13 residues. The CDR3 region has the DNA TGTGCCAGAATAGCGGGGGGTTCGGATACGCAGTATTTT. Its translation: CARIAGGSDTQYF.

This clone was counted only a few times. The rearrangement joins TRBV19 to TRBJ1-2; 7 bases line up with TRBD1. The CDR3 has 13 residues. V was pared by 5 bases and J by 4 bases, with 4 bases of the junction left unmatched. The germline gives CDR1 LNHDA, CDR2 SQIVND (reference sequence). CDR3: CASSPQGFYGYTF. The CDR3 bases are TGTGCCAGTAGTCCACAGGGGTTCTATGGCTACACCTTC.

The chain couples TRBV10-1 to TRBJ2-3, with TRBD1 as a possible D gene (5 bases). The germline gives CDR1 WNHNN, CDR2 SYGVQD (reference sequence). The CDR3 spans 14 residues. V lost 5 bases to trimming and J lost 2 bases, with 11 bases between them. CDR3 bases: TGCGCCAGCAGTTTCGACAGTTACACAGATACGCAGTATTTT. It yields the protein CASSFDSYTDTQYF.

This chain links TRBV6-4 with TRBJ2-1; 10 bases align to TRBD1. CDR3 size: 16 residues. The germline V gene has CDR1 MRHNA and CDR2 SNTAGT. V lost 2 bases, J lost 6 bases, and 7 bases stayed unmatched. The CDR3 DNA reads TGTGCCAGCAGTGACATAGGGACAGGGGCAGGCAATGAGCAGTTCTTC. This sequence encodes CASSDIGTGAGNEQFF.

The chain links TRBV10-3 to TRBJ2-2; 8 bases are shared with TRBD1. This CDR3 has 15 residues. The germline CDR1 and CDR2 sequences are ENHRY and SYGVKD. J was trimmed by 3 bases and V by 6 bases; bases with no gene match: 6. The CDR3 region is CAISSTGGDTGELFF. As DNA, the CDR3 is TGTGCCATCAGCTCTACAGGGGGAGACACCGGGGAGCTGTTTTTT.

The V call is TRBV7-9, the J call TRBJ2-7; 9 bases fit TRBD1. Germline CDR1 and CDR2: SEHNR and FQNEAQ (reference sequence). Germline trimming cut 5 bases from V and 4 bases from J; bases unmatched to any gene: 6. The CDR3 is made up of 14 amino acids. CDR3 residues: CASSRGQGRYEQYF. CDR3 coding DNA: TGTGCCAGCAGCCGGGGACAGGGTCGGTACGAGCAGTACTTC.

The chain combines TRBV19 with TRBJ1-5; the D is unclear. V was trimmed by 6 bases and J by 8 bases, leaving 11 bases between them. Germline V gene sequence: CDR1 LNHDA, CDR2 SQIVND (reference sequence). The CDR3 runs 12 residues. The CDR3 reads CASRAYAEPQHF. For the CDR3, the DNA is TGTGCCAGTAGGGCCTACGCGGAGCCCCAGCATTTT.

V usage is TRBV20-1 and J usage is TRBJ1-5; D call uncertain. CDR1 is DFQATT and CDR2 is SNEGSKA in the germline V gene (reference sequence). The CDR3 consists of 14 residues. V shed 3 bases and J shed 3 bases, with 12 bases lying between them. The CDR3 DNA reads as TGCAGTGCTAGTATGCGCGCTTTCAATCAGCCCCAGCATTTT. This encodes CSASMRAFNQPQHF.

This sequence joins TRBV19 and TRBJ2-2; D possibly corresponds to TRBD1 (6 bases). The CDR3 contains 17 residues. In germline, CDR1 is LNHDA, CDR2 SQIVND (reference sequence). V lost 7 bases and J lost 4, with 22 bases in between. CDR3 sequence reads: CASISGLGQSATGELFF. For the CDR3, the DNA is TGTGCCAGTATCTCGGGCCTCGGACAGTCGGCCACCGGGGAGCTGTTTTTT.

The rearrangement uses TRBV27 and TRBJ2-5; D uncertain. Trimming left V 4 bases short and J 1 base short, with 4 bases between. Germline CDR1 reads MNHEY; CDR2 reads SMNVEV (reference sequence). This CDR3 region has 12 residues. CDR3 nucleotide sequence: TGTGCCAGCAGTTCGAGCCAAGAGACCCAGTACTTC. Translating gives CASSSSQETQYF.

The chain uses TRBV20-1 and TRBJ1-5; no firm D call. This CDR3 has 14 amino acids. Trimming removed 6 bases from V and 0 bases from J, with 12 bases in between. Germline lookup yields CDR1 DFQATT and CDR2 SNEGSKA (reference sequence). CDR3 sequence (DNA): TGCAGTGCCAGTGAGGGAGGTAGCAATCAGCCCCAGCATTTT. Translation: CSASEGGSNQPQHF.

The rearrangement uses TRBV4-1 and TRBJ2-7; 7 bases align to TRBD1. V lost 0 bases to trimming and J lost 2 bases; unmatched junction nucleotides: 7. Per the germline V gene, CDR1 is MGHRA and CDR2 is YSYEKL. The length of the CDR3 is 16 residues. The DNA of the CDR3 is TGCGCCAGCAGCCAAGATCTAGGCCAGGGGGCCTACGAGCAGTACTTC. It encodes CASSQDLGQGAYEQYF.

The chain is built from TRBV9 and TRBJ1-6, with TRBD1 matching 7 bases. V shed 3 bases and J 6 bases; nucleotides not matched to a gene: 3. The CDR3 runs 14 residues. Germline V gene lookup returns CDR1 SGDLS and CDR2 YYNGEE. The CDR3 here is CASSGDSFNSPLHF. CDR3 nucleotides: TGTGCCAGCAGCGGGGACAGTTTTAATTCACCCCTCCACTTT. Full variable domain (missing parts from reference TRBV9 and TRBJ1-6): DSGVTQTPKHLITATGQRVTLRCSPRSGDLSVYWYQQSLDQGLQFLIQYYNGEERAKGNILERFSAQQFPDLHSELNLSSLELGDSALYFCASSGDSFNSPLHFGNGTRLTVT.